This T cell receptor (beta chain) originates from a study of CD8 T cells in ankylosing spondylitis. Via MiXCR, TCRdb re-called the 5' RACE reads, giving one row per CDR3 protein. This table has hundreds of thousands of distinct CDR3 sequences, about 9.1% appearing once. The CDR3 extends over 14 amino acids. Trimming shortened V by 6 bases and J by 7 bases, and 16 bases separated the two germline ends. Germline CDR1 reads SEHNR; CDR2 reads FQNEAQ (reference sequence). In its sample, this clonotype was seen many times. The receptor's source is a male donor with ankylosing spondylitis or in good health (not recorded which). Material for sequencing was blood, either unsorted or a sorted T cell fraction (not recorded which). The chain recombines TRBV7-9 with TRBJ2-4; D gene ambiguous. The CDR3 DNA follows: TGTGCCAGCAGTTATCGTGAAACACCCAACATTCAGTACTTC. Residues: CASSYRETPNIQYF.